Listed here are 22 T cell receptor beta chains from one sample, sequenced in a study of blood T cell repertoires in COVID-19. Using immunoSEQ multiplex PCR, the repertoire was profiled, and TCRdb retains in-frame clones only, with some absent. In the table there are around 150,000 clones, nearly 80% of which are singletons. Sequences were obtained from PBMCs or T cells enriched from blood (not recorded which). These receptors came from a woman between 45 and 60 years old who had recovered from COVID-19.

This clone occurred once. V and J are TRBV10-1 and TRBJ1-1; the D gene is possibly TRBD1 (6 bases). V shed 4 bases and J shed 5 bases, with 23 bases lying between them. Germline V gene sequence: CDR1 WNHNN, CDR2 SYGVQD (reference sequence). This CDR3 is 17 amino acids long. As DNA, the CDR3 is TGCGCCAGCAGTGCAGAGTCGTGGCGGGGGCCGGAGACTGAAGCTTTCTTT. Protein: CASSAESWRGPETEAFF.

Here the CDR3 DNA reads TGTGCCAGCAGCCCGCCTATCTACGAGCAGTACTTC. Translated: CASSPPIYEQYF. The chain couples TRBV6-5 to TRBJ2-7; D is unclear. This CDR3 is 12 amino acids long. V was trimmed by 6 bases and J by 3 bases, leaving 9 bases between them. CDR1 and CDR2 (germline): MNHEY, SVGAGI.

The V and J genes are TRBV18 and TRBJ1-1; D is perhaps TRBD1 (5 bases). Germline V gene sequence: CDR1 KGHSH, CDR2 LQKENI. This CDR3 region has 11 residues. Trimming left V 3 bases short and J 10 bases short, with 9 bases between. CDR3: CASSPQGPAFF. The CDR3 DNA sequence: TGTGCCAGCTCACCTCAGGGCCCAGCTTTCTTT.

V and J are TRBV18 and TRBJ1-1; D remains ambiguous. Germline assignment: CDR1 KGHSH and CDR2 LQKENI. V was pared by 2 bases and J by 7 bases, with 11 bases between. This CDR3 is 13 amino acids long. CDR3: CASSPTPGREAFF. The DNA of the CDR3 is TGTGCCAGCTCACCAACACCTGGGCGTGAAGCTTTCTTT.

This clone was seen a single time. The V and J genes are TRBV5-1 and TRBJ2-3; D is ambiguous. The CDR3 spans 15 residues. Looked up from germline, CDR1 is SGHRS and CDR2 is YFSETQ. The V end lost 0 bases, the J end lost 0 bases, and 8 bases lay between the germline ends. The CDR3 nucleotides are TGCGCCAGCAGCTTGGTCGGTTTAAGCACAGATACGCAGTATTTT. This gives the protein CASSLVGLSTDTQYF.

This clone was counted between two and nine times. This rearrangement joins TRBV29-1 to TRBJ1-1, with 8 bases lining up with TRBD1. Trimming cost V 8 bases and J 4 bases; bases outside gene matches: 6. The CDR3 contains 12 residues. The germline CDR1 and CDR2 sequences are SQVTM and ANQGSEA. CDR3 sequence: CSSWTGTTEAFF. The CDR3 DNA reads TGCAGCTCATGGACAGGGACCACTGAAGCTTTCTTT.

This chain joins TRBV30 and TRBJ2-7; 12 nucleotides match TRBD1. Germline CDR1 GTSNPN, CDR2 SVGIG (reference sequence). There are 16 residues in the CDR3. Germline trimming cut 4 bases from V and 4 bases from J; bases unmatched to any gene: 11. CDR3 residues: CAWIQSRDRGQYEQYF. CDR3 nucleotides: TGTGCCTGGATCCAAAGCCGGGACAGGGGGCAGTACGAGCAGTACTTC. Filled out from reference TRBV30 and TRBJ2-7, the complete variable domain reads SQTIHQWPATLVQPVGSPLSLECTVEGTSNPNLYWYRQAAGRGLQLLFYSVGIGQISSEVPQNLSASRPQDRQFILSSKKLLLSDSGFYLCAWIQSRDRGQYEQYFGPGTRLTVT.

This clone was seen only once. The chain couples TRBV5-1 to TRBJ2-1; D perhaps matches TRBD1 (5 bases). This CDR3 comprises 14 residues. The ends were cut back, 7 bases at V and 1 base at J, with 12 bases in the middle. Germline lookup yields CDR1 SGHRS and CDR2 YFSETQ. CDR3 coding DNA: TGCGCCAGCCACATGGCAGGGTCCTACAATGAGCAGTTCTTC. Amino acid sequence: CASHMAGSYNEQFF.

J is TRBJ1-1 and V is TRBV24-1; 10 bases are a match to TRBD1. The CDR3 covers 16 residues. Germline V lookup: CDR1 KGHDR, CDR2 SFDVKD. V was clipped by 4 bases and J by 4 bases; unmatched bases: 8. CDR3 sequence reads: CATSDATGTGATEAFF. CDR3 sequence (DNA): TGTGCCACCAGTGACGCGACCGGGACAGGGGCCACTGAAGCTTTCTTT.

V is TRBV7-2 and J is TRBJ1-2; D may be TRBD1 (5 bases). V was cut by 5 bases and J by 4 bases, with 8 bases left in between. CDR3 length equals 12 residues. Germline values: CDR1 SGHTA, CDR2 FQGNSA. The CDR3 region is CASSKDTYGYTF. The DNA of the CDR3 is TGTGCCAGCAGCAAGGACACCTATGGCTACACCTTC.

This clone occurred a few times. This sequence may be a read error, since a much larger clone differs from it by one base. Other DNA sequences in the sample encode the same CDR3. This rearrangement joins TRBV6-5 to TRBJ1-5; 9 bases fit TRBD1. This CDR3 is 15 amino acids long. V trimming: 6 bases; J trimming: 3 bases; junction bases outside the gene matches: 6. Germline V lookup: CDR1 MNHEY, CDR2 SVGAGI. In DNA form, the CDR3 reads TGTGCCAGCAGCACCGGGACAGGGTTCAATCAGCCCCAGCATTTT. Amino acid sequence: CASSTGTGFNQPQHF.

The rearrangement uses TRBV2 and TRBJ2-3, with TRBD1 as a possible D gene (5 bases). Trimming took off 2 bases at V and 0 bases at J, with 9 bases between the two ends. Germline V gene sequence: CDR1 SNHLY, CDR2 FYNNEI. There are 15 residues in the CDR3. The CDR3 DNA is TGTGCCAGCAGTGAAACGACAGCTAGCACAGATACGCAGTATTTT. It is translated as CASSETTASTDTQYF.

The genes are TRBV9 and TRBJ2-1; 7 nucleotides agree with TRBD1. The V gene end was trimmed by 0 bases and the J gene end by 7 bases; junction bases not matched to a gene: 7. The CDR3 spans 15 residues. Germline CDR1 SGDLS, CDR2 YYNGEE. The CDR3 reads CASSVGTGPLNEQFF. CDR3 bases: TGTGCCAGCAGCGTAGGGACAGGACCCTTGAATGAGCAGTTCTTC.

The chain's CDR3 is CASSGTGAPGQPQHF. The CDR3 coding sequence is TGTGCCAGCAGCGGGACAGGGGCCCCCGGGCAGCCCCAGCATTTT. J is TRBJ1-5 and V is TRBV6-5; 10 bases are shared with TRBD1. The CDR3 covers 15 residues. V trimming: 6 bases; J trimming: 7 bases; junction bases outside the gene matches: 9. Germline CDR1 MNHEY, CDR2 SVGAGI.

This clone was recorded once. The chain is built from TRBV5-8 and TRBJ2-7; TRBD2 aligns across 13 bases. Looked up from germline, CDR1 is SGHTS and CDR2 is YDEGEE. J was trimmed by 2 bases and V by 3 bases; bases with no gene match: 11. This CDR3 is 18 amino acids long. The CDR3 DNA reads as TGTGCCAGCAGCTGGGGGATGGGGACTAGCGGGATCCCCTACGAGCAGTACTTC. This translates into CASSWGMGTSGIPYEQYF.

The V call is TRBV7-8, the J call TRBJ2-1; possible D gene TRBD2, 6 bases. Trimming took 2 bases from V and 3 from J, leaving 11 bases between them. The CDR3 is 15 residues long. Germline values: CDR1 SGHVS, CDR2 FQNEAQ. The CDR3 region has the DNA TGTGCCAGCAGCTTATCCGGGACTGACTACAATGAGCAGTTCTTC. This gives the protein CASSLSGTDYNEQFF.

As DNA, the CDR3 is TGTGCCAGCAGTGAATTTTATGTGGGCTACACCTTC. It codes for CASSEFYVGYTF. This chain links TRBV2 with TRBJ1-2; D remains unclear. The germline V and J ends were trimmed by 2 bases and 8 bases, with 9 bases remaining between them. This CDR3 is built from 12 residues. The germline V gene encodes CDR1 SNHLY and CDR2 FYNNEI.

This chain links TRBV19 with TRBJ2-7; 9 bases are shared with TRBD1. The junction had 1 base not matched to a gene; V was cut back by 0 bases and J by 1 base. The germline gives CDR1 LNHDA, CDR2 SQIVND (reference sequence). The CDR3 loop spans 15 amino acids. The chain's CDR3 is CASSIEDRGSYEQYF. The CDR3 DNA sequence: TGTGCCAGTAGTATAGAGGACAGGGGTTCCTACGAGCAGTACTTC.

This clone has a single count. The chain employs TRBV28 and TRBJ1-1, with TRBD1 identical over 10 bases. The CDR3 runs to 17 residues. The germline V gene has CDR1 MDHEN and CDR2 SYDVKM. The V gene end was trimmed by 7 bases and the J gene end by 4 bases; junction bases not matched to a gene: 15. Here the CDR3 reads CASTTDPGDRGGTEAFF. CDR3 bases: TGTGCCAGCACAACCGATCCTGGGGACAGGGGAGGCACTGAAGCTTTCTTT.

The chain is built from TRBV5-1 and TRBJ2-1; D is ambiguous. The CDR3 has 12 residues. The germline CDR1 and CDR2 sequences are SGHRS and YFSETQ. V shed 5 bases and J shed 4 bases, with 7 bases lying between them. Here the CDR3 DNA reads TGCGCCAGCAGTTTCCAGTACAATGAGCAGTTCTTC. This encodes CASSFQYNEQFF.

The V gene is TRBV2, the J gene TRBJ2-2; 8 positions match TRBD1. There are 18 residues in the CDR3. Germline assignment: CDR1 SNHLY and CDR2 FYNNEI. V lost 9 bases and J lost 4; bases outside the gene matches: 19. The CDR3, as DNA: TGTGCCAGTTTTCTCCCCGGGCCGGGACAGGTGGCCACCGGGGAGCTGTTTTTT. It is translated as CASFLPGPGQVATGELFF.

The chain is built from TRBV3-1 (or the pseudogene TRBV3-2) and TRBJ2-2, with D maybe TRBD1 (5 bases). Trimming removed 4 bases from V and 1 base from J, with 7 bases in between. This CDR3 is 14 amino acids long. Germline V gene data show CDR1 as LGHDT and CDR2 as YNNKEL (reference sequence). The CDR3 sequence is CASSPTGNTGELFF. In nucleotides, the CDR3 is TGTGCCAGCAGCCCTACAGGGAACACCGGGGAGCTGTTTTTT.